These 7 T cell receptor beta chains were all obtained from the same sample, sequenced in a study of blood T cells in healthy people across ages. Together with a sample-barcoded 5' primer, a J-beta primer mix was included in a second PCR lasting about 7 to 11 cycles. TCRdb passed the 5' RACE reads through MiXCR, listing each CDR3 protein once. The table lists 700,000 to 900,000 distinct CDR3 sequences, roughly 24% of them singletons. The data also belong to a second study, concerning T cells of mothers and their children.

Input material: blood. The receptors here all came from a boy between 5 and 17 years old in good health.

The chain combines TRBV12-3 or TRBV12-4 with TRBJ1-2; a weak D match, TRBD1 (5 bases). The CDR3 has 12 amino acids. With 6 bases removed from V and 6 bases from J, the gap between germline ends came to 11 bases. CDR3 DNA sequence: TGTGCCAGCAGGCCCTGGGGCGATGGCTACACCTTC. This codes for CASRPWGDGYTF.

There are a few counts of this clonotype. The chain links TRBV5-1 to TRBJ2-1; TRBD2 agrees at 10 bases. The CDR3 extends over 15 amino acids. The germline CDR1 and CDR2 sequences are SGHRS and YFSETQ. V shed 1 base, J shed 9 bases, and the junction held 7 bases outside the gene matches. As DNA, the CDR3 is TGCGCCAGCAGCTTGTCTAGCGGGGGACTGAGTGAGCAGTTCTTC. Residues: CASSLSSGGLSEQFF.

The chain links TRBV3-1 to TRBJ2-4; 11 nucleotides agree with TRBD2. The CDR3 contains 15 residues. J gave up 5 bases and V 4 bases, and 4 bases lay outside the gene matches. The germline CDR1 and CDR2 sequences are LGHDT and YNNKEL (reference sequence). This CDR3 is CASSPAGLAENIQYF. The CDR3 region has the DNA TGTGCCAGCAGCCCAGCGGGACTAGCGGAAAACATTCAGTACTTC.

This clonotype appeared a few times. This sequence joins TRBV13 and TRBJ1-4; D not certain. The length of the CDR3 is 14 residues. From germline, CDR1 is PRHDT and CDR2 FYEKMQ (reference sequence). V lost 7 bases and J lost 5, with 14 bases in between. CDR3 nucleotides: TGTGCCAGCACCTACCGAGTAGCAAATGAAAAACTGTTTTTT. It codes for CASTYRVANEKLFF.

This clonotype was detected only a few times. The rearrangement joins TRBV5-5 to TRBJ1-1; possibly TRBD1 for D (5 bases). V gave up 0 bases and J gave up 7 bases, with 13 bases separating them. CDR1 SGHKS and CDR2 YYEKEE come from the germline V gene (reference sequence). CDR3 length: 14 amino acids. The CDR3 nucleotides are TGTGCCAGCAGCTTGGGGGACGGGACGGATGAAGCTTTCTTT. Translating it yields CASSLGDGTDEAFF.

The chain is built from TRBV12-3 or TRBV12-4 and TRBJ2-5, with TRBD2 matching 8 bases. The better agreement between TRBJ2-1 and the DNA end casts doubt on the J call. This CDR3 is 15 amino acids long. The CDR3 nucleotides read TGTGCCAGCAGGCCCCTTGACGGGGGGGCCGGTGAGCAGTTCTTC. It is translated as CASRPLDGGAGEQFF.

In this sample, this clonotype turned up a few times. The chain recombines TRBV4-1 with TRBJ1-2, with a weak D call TRBD1 (5 bases). V was trimmed by 0 bases and J by 4 bases, leaving 15 bases between them. Germline loops: CDR1 MGHRA, CDR2 YSYEKL. CDR3 length: 16 amino acids. The CDR3 region has the DNA TGCGCCAGCAGCCAAGAAAGTGGAGGGGTCGGCTATGGCTACACCTTC. The encoded protein is CASSQESGGVGYGYTF.